The clone carrying this T cell receptor (beta chain) was detected only once. Its specificity is unknown. The sample comes from a study of cytomegalovirus exposure and HLA in healthy donors. Study findings and constraints: Cytomegalovirus-associated status was assigned to 164 TCR beta chains. When analyzed later, a missense DCLRE1C variant was found to be linked to TCR beta V- and J-gene trimming.

In germline, CDR1 is SGHAT, CDR2 FQNNGV. V was shortened by 3 bases and J by 1 base, with 17 bases between the two germline ends. The CDR3 has 17 residues. The PCR made use of 60 Vbeta and 13 Jbeta primers. Using immunoSEQ multiplex PCR, the repertoire was profiled, and TCRdb retains in-frame clones only, with some absent. The table includes 35,000 to 45,000 clones, 53% detected once. Material: PBMCs. The chain has TRBV11-2 and TRBJ2-3; the D gene is possibly TRBD2 (6 bases). The sequence derives from a woman aged 40 to 50 in good health and CMV-seropositive. CDR3 bases: TGTGCCAGCAGCTTTTTAGCGTGGGGGGTTCGCACAGATACGCAGTATTTT. Its protein product is CASSFLAWGVRTDTQYF.